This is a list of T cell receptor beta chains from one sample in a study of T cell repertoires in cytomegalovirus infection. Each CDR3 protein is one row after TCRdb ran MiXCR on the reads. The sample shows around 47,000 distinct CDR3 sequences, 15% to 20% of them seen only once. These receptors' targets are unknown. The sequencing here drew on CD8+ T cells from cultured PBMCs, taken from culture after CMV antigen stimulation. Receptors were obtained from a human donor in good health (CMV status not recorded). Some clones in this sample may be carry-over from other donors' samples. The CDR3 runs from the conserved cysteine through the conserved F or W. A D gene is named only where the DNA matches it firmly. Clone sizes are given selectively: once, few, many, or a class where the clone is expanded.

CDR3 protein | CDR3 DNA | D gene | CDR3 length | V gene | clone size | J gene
CASTHSGPNEQFF | TGTGCCAGCACCCACTCAGGGCCCAATGAGCAGTTCTTC | . | 13 | TRBV27 | . | TRBJ2-1
CASSLTGISTDTQYF | TGTGCCAGCAGTTTGACTGGGATCAGCACAGATACGCAGTATTTT | . | 15 | TRBV6-5 | few | TRBJ2-3
CASSKDRDRGTGELFF | TGTGCCAGTAGTAAGGACCGGGACAGGGGGACCGGGGAGCTGTTTTTT | TRBD1 | 16 | TRBV19 | few | TRBJ2-2
CASSEGQGLRDEQYF | TGTGCCAGCAGTGAAGGCCAGGGGCTTCGGGACGAGCAGTACTTC | . | 15 | TRBV6-1 | few | TRBJ2-7
CASSPGTGFYNSPLHF | TGTGCCAGCAGCCCCGGGACAGGTTTTTATAATTCACCCCTCCACTTT | TRBD1 | 16 | TRBV7-2 | . | TRBJ1-6
CASSPTGPGKDEKLFF | TGTGCTAGCAGTCCGACCGGTCCAGGGAAGGATGAAAAACTGTTTTTT | . | 16 | TRBV7-7 | . | TRBJ1-4
CASRDRGETGELFF | TGTGCCAGCAGGGACAGGGGAGAAACCGGGGAGCTGTTTTTT | TRBD1 | 14 | TRBV2 | . | TRBJ2-2
CASSATEVRGYTF | TGTGCCAGCAGTGCCACAGAGGTACGTGGCTACACCTTC | . | 13 | TRBV2 | few | TRBJ1-2
CSARARGLLYGYTF | TGCAGTGCTAGAGCAAGGGGACTCCTCTATGGCTACACCTTC | . | 14 | TRBV20-1 | few | TRBJ1-2
CASSEAGLYGYTF | TGTGCCAGCAGTGAAGCAGGCCTCTATGGCTACACCTTC | . | 13 | TRBV25-1 | . | TRBJ1-2
CASTDTSTDTQYF | TGTGCCAGCACAGACACGAGCACAGATACGCAGTATTTT | . | 13 | TRBV12-3/TRBV12-4 | few | TRBJ2-3
CAVHPGGPNGYTF | TGTGCCGTCCACCCCGGCGGCCCCAATGGCTACACCTTC | . | 13 | TRBV5-4 | few | TRBJ1-2
CASSPGQNPNTGELFF | TGTGCCAGCAGCCCGGGACAGAATCCGAACACCGGGGAGCTGTTTTTT | TRBD1 | 16 | TRBV12-3/TRBV12-4 | few | TRBJ2-2
CASSRPGQAGETQYF | TGTGCCAGCAGCCGTCCGGGACAGGCCGGGGAGACCCAGTACTTC | TRBD1 | 15 | TRBV7-8 | many | TRBJ2-5
CASRPGQIYGYTF | TGTGCCAGCAGACCCGGACAGATCTATGGCTACACCTTC | . | 13 | TRBV12-3/TRBV12-4 | . | TRBJ1-2
CASSNGRNQPQHF | TGTGCCAGCAGCAATGGTAGGAATCAGCCCCAGCATTTT | . | 13 | TRBV7-6 | many | TRBJ1-5
CASSYGTGPYEQYF | TGCGCCAGCAGCTACGGGACAGGGCCCTACGAGCAGTACTTC | TRBD1 | 14 | TRBV4-3 | few | TRBJ2-7
CASTGDLYEQYF | TGTGCCAGCACCGGGGACCTCTACGAGCAGTACTTC | . | 12 | TRBV6-1 | . | TRBJ2-7
CASSFGWDGSPLHF | TGTGCCAGCAGTTTCGGTTGGGACGGGTCACCCCTCCACTTT | . | 14 | TRBV28 | . | TRBJ1-6
CASSFRSSGGPNEQFF | TGTGCCAGCAGCTTTCGGAGTAGCGGGGGCCCCAATGAGCAGTTCTTC | TRBD2 | 16 | TRBV7-8 | few | TRBJ2-1
CASSQDPDRGNEQFF | TGTGCCAGCAGCCAAGATCCGGACAGGGGCAATGAGCAGTTCTTC | TRBD1 | 15 | TRBV14 | few | TRBJ2-1
CASSLSAGTGGRNEQFF | TGTGCCAGCAGTTTATCTGCCGGGACAGGGGGCCGAAATGAGCAGTTCTTC | TRBD1 | 17 | TRBV27 | . | TRBJ2-1
CASSYPRDREETQYF | TGTGCCAGCAGTTACCCGCGGGACAGGGAAGAGACCCAGTACTTC | TRBD1 | 15 | TRBV6-2/TRBV6-3 | . | TRBJ2-5
CASSQDGNIQYF | TGCGCCAGCAGCCAAGACGGGAACATTCAGTACTTC | . | 12 | TRBV4-1 | . | TRBJ2-4
CASSWPGTGLHEQYF | TGTGCCAGCAGTTGGCCCGGGACAGGGCTCCACGAGCAGTACTTC | TRBD1 | 15 | TRBV12-3/TRBV12-4 | few | TRBJ2-7
CASSVPPGQGPVANEKLFF | TGTGCCAGCAGCGTCCCTCCGGGACAGGGGCCGGTAGCTAATGAAAAACTGTTTTTT | TRBD1 | 19 | TRBV2 | few | TRBJ1-4
CSASRGTGGSNEQFF | TGCAGTGCTAGCAGGGGGACAGGGGGCTCAAATGAGCAGTTCTTC | TRBD1 | 15 | TRBV20-1 | . | TRBJ2-1
CASSSFQETQYF | TGTGCCAGCAGCTCCTTCCAAGAGACCCAGTACTTC | . | 12 | TRBV7-6 | many | TRBJ2-5
CASSLGAPLSYGYTF | TGTGCCAGCAGCTTGGGGGCTCCTCTGAGCTATGGCTACACCTTC | . | 15 | TRBV7-8 | few | TRBJ1-2